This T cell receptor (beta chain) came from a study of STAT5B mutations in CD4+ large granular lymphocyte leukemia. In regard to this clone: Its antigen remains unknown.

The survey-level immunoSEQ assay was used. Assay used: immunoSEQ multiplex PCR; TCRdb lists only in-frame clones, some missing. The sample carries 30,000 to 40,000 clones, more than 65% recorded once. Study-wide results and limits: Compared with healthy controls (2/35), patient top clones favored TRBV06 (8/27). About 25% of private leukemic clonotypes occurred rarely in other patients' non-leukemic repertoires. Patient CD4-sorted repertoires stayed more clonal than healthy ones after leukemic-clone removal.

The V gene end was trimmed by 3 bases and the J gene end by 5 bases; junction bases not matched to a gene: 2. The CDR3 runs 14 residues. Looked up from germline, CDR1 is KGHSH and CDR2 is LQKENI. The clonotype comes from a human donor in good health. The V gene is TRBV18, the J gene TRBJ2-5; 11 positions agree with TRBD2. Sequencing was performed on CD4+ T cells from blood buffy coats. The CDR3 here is CASSPGLAGETQYF. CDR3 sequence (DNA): TGTGCCAGCTCACCCGGACTAGCGGGTGAGACCCAGTACTTC.